A few counts support the clone carrying this T cell receptor (beta chain). The data were taken from a study of shared clonotypes between healthy human individuals. On the study more broadly: Three CD4 naive, three CD4 memory, two CD8 naive and one CD8 memory plate were used per donor.

Germline CDR1 is MNHEY and CDR2 is SVGAGI. This CDR3 comprises 11 residues. The germline V and J ends were trimmed by 6 bases and 8 bases, with 10 bases remaining between them. This table comes from immunoSEQ multiplex PCR, and its TCRdb copy is limited to in-frame clones, with some not included. The table has roughly 2 million clones, 90% to 95% seen once. This clonotype was sampled from a young man in good health. This chain uses TRBV6-5 with TRBJ1-2; no definite D call. Sequencing was performed on naive CD4+ T cells sorted from blood. Subset reported: CD45RA+ positively selected. CDR3 protein: CASRSSRGYTF. The CDR3 DNA reads TGTGCCAGCAGGTCCTCTAGGGGCTACACCTTC.